These 14 T cell receptor beta chains were all obtained from the same sample, sequenced in a study of blood T cell repertoires in COVID-19. Profiling relied on immunoSEQ multiplex PCR, and the TCRdb table lists in-frame clones only, not all of them. The top ten hold more than 10% of the sample, which has 150,000 to 200,000 clones, 84% seen once. The sample comprised PBMCs or T cells enriched from blood (not recorded which). Receptors originate from a man between 45 and 60 years old who had recovered from COVID-19.

V gene TRBV7-2 combines with J gene TRBJ1-1; possibly TRBD1 for D (6 bases). The V end was cut by 3 bases, the J end by 0 bases, with 11 bases between. This CDR3 spans 15 amino acids. In germline, CDR1 is SGHTA, CDR2 FQGNSA. CDR3: CASSFRGQLNTEAFF. The CDR3 DNA reads as TGTGCCAGCAGCTTCCGCGGACAGTTGAACACTGAAGCTTTCTTT. Filled out from reference TRBV7-2 and TRBJ1-1, the complete variable domain reads GAGVSQSPSNKVTEKGKDVELRCDPISGHTALYWYRQSLGQGLEFLIYFQGNSAPDKSGLPSDRFSAERTGGSVSTLTIQRTQQEDSAVYLCASSFRGQLNTEAFFGQGTRLTVV.

This chain uses TRBV18 with TRBJ2-7; TRBD1 agrees at 9 bases. With V trimmed by 4 bases and J by 0 bases, 7 bases remained unmatched. The CDR3 loop spans 16 amino acids. Germline V gene lookup returns CDR1 KGHSH and CDR2 LQKENI. This CDR3 reads CASSLDRGSISYEQYF. CDR3 nucleotides: TGTGCCAGCTCACTCGACAGGGGGAGCATCTCCTACGAGCAGTACTTC.

J is TRBJ2-2 and V is TRBV3-1 (or the pseudogene TRBV3-2), with D possibly being TRBD2 (5 bases). V shed 4 bases and J shed 0 bases, with 15 bases lying between them. The CDR3 loop spans 17 amino acids. Germline CDR1 is LGHDT and CDR2 is YNNKEL (reference sequence). Here the CDR3 reads CASSPGSRLANTGELFF. In DNA, the CDR3 is TGTGCCAGCAGCCCGGGGAGCAGGCTCGCGAACACCGGGGAGCTGTTTTTT.

This chain connects TRBV7-8 to TRBJ2-1; D might be TRBD2 (6 bases). The CDR3 extends over 17 amino acids. Between the trimmed V and J ends, which lost 1 base and 4 bases, there was a span of 17 bases. Germline CDR1 is SGHVS and CDR2 is FQNEAQ. In DNA form, the CDR3 reads TGTGCCAGCAGCTTAGGTGGGCGGGACCCGGCATACAATGAGCAGTTCTTC. Translating it yields CASSLGGRDPAYNEQFF. Variable domain in full (rest from reference TRBV7-8 and TRBJ2-1): GAGVSQSPRYKVAKRGQDVALRCDPISGHVSLFWYQQALGQGPEFLTYFQNEAQLDKSGLPSDRFFAERPEGSVSTLKIQRTQQEDSAVYLCASSLGGRDPAYNEQFFGPGTRLTVL.

V is TRBV21-1 and J is TRBJ2-4; the table's D gene call, TRBD2, was not cross checked with the DNA. TRBV21-1 is a pseudogene segment. The CDR3 loop spans 19 amino acids. The CDR3 nucleotides read TGTGCCAGCGTAGGAGGCCCCGTCTTATGGGCTAAGGCGAAAAACATTCAGTACTTC. Protein product: CASVGGPVLWAKAKNIQYF.

This clone appeared a few times. V is TRBV5-1 and J is TRBJ1-1, with D uncertain. V lost 4 bases and J 9 bases, leaving 16 bases between the germline ends. Germline V lookup: CDR1 SGHRS, CDR2 YFSETQ. The CDR3 is 13 residues long. Here the CDR3 reads CASSKDSEGKAFF. The CDR3 region has the DNA TGCGCCAGCAGCAAAGACTCGGAGGGAAAAGCTTTCTTT.

The chain employs TRBV5-3 and TRBJ1-2; possible D gene TRBD1, 5 bases. TRBV5-3 is designated an ORF whose function remains uncertain. The CDR3 covers 14 residues. V gave up 5 bases and J gave up 2 bases, with 13 bases separating them. CDR3 DNA sequence: TGTGCCAGAAGTCCGCGGGGCCGGAACTATGGCTACACCTTC. Translation: CARSPRGRNYGYTF.

This clone has more than one count but fewer than ten. V usage is TRBV6-5 and J usage is TRBJ2-1, with D perhaps TRBD2 (5 bases). The germline CDR1 and CDR2 sequences are MNHEY and SVGAGI. V dropped 3 bases and J dropped 9 bases, with 21 bases sitting between them. The CDR3 consists of 16 residues. CDR3 in amino acids: CASSYRGLAGWGEQFF. The DNA for the CDR3 is TGTGCCAGCAGTTATCGTGGCCTAGCCGGATGGGGTGAGCAGTTCTTC.

This clone occurred once. V gene TRBV12-3 or TRBV12-4 combines with J gene TRBJ1-1; D is unclear. There are 13 residues in the CDR3. The V gene lost 2 bases and the J gene lost 10 bases, with 14 bases spanning the gap. The CDR3 spells CASSLLVSVGAFF. CDR3 nucleotide sequence: TGTGCCAGCAGTTTACTAGTTTCGGTGGGAGCTTTCTTT.

This clone was counted between two and nine times. The rearrangement joins TRBV24-1 to TRBJ1-2, with D tentatively TRBD1 (6 bases). CDR1 KGHDR and CDR2 SFDVKD come from the germline V gene. V was pared by 4 bases and J by 8 bases, with 13 bases between. This CDR3 contains 13 residues. CDR3 sequence reads: CATSDGGRRGYTF. The CDR3, as DNA: TGTGCCACCAGTGACGGGGGGCGGCGAGGCTACACCTTC.

The chain uses TRBV30 and TRBJ2-5, with D unclear. Germline V CDR1 and CDR2: GTSNPN, SVGIG (reference sequence). V lost 1 base and J 3 bases, leaving 18 bases between the germline ends. This CDR3 comprises 16 residues. CDR3 region: CAWSGRRGRPKETQYF. The CDR3 DNA is TGTGCCTGGAGTGGTCGACGAGGTAGACCCAAAGAGACCCAGTACTTC.

The chain combines TRBV9 with TRBJ2-5, with D hard to call. The CDR3 loop spans 14 amino acids. The germline V gene encodes CDR1 SGDLS and CDR2 YYNGEE. V was trimmed by 0 bases and J by 4 bases, leaving 10 bases between them. The CDR3 loop reads CASSVGGFRETQYF. The CDR3 DNA reads TGTGCCAGCAGCGTAGGAGGTTTCAGAGAGACCCAGTACTTC.

This clone showed up just a few times. This chain joins TRBV12-5 and TRBJ1-2; 7 bases line up with TRBD1. J gave up 8 bases and V 1 base, and 7 bases lay outside the gene matches. This CDR3 has 14 residues. Germline V CDR1 and CDR2: LGHNT, FRNRAP. CDR3 DNA: TGTGCTAGTGGTTTGGCCCACAGGGGACGAGGCTACACCTTC. Its translation: CASGLAHRGRGYTF.

The CDR3 DNA reads TGTGCCAGCAGCGATCGCGCTTTGAAAGCGGGGACAACTGAAGCTTTCTTT. It codes for CASSDRALKAGTTEAFF. V and J are TRBV9 and TRBJ1-1; D is possibly TRBD1 (6 bases). Trimming removed 3 bases at V and 5 bases at J, with 23 bases between. The CDR3 loop spans 17 amino acids. Germline-derived CDR1 and CDR2 are SGDLS and YYNGEE.